This passage covers 20 T cell receptor beta chains from one sample sequenced in a study of a mutant IDH1 vaccine in newly diagnosed glioma (dated by TCRdb to 2020 to 2023). The sample's time point label, in plain terms: week 35, safety follow-up. Each vaccine dose, consisting of 300 ug of a 20-mer mutant IDH1 peptide in Montanide, was administered subcutaneously with topical imiquimod. Libraries were constructed by the immunoSEQ multiplex PCR assay. Sourced from immuneACCESS, this table was stored by TCRdb with only in-frame sequences that have V and J called. A share of the clones is absent; for the studies checked, an unresolved V gene accounts for under half, and the remainder has no known explanation. A total of under 35,000 clones appear in this sample, more than 65% of them only once. 6% to 9.5% of the sample comes from the top ten. Their recognized antigens are unknown. The starting material was PBMCs, obtained from a glioma patient whose treatment included an IDH1 peptide vaccine. These receptors were collected from a man aged 50-59 years with glioma.

This clone was seen more than once but under ten times. The rearrangement uses TRBV6-6 and TRBJ2-7; D may correspond to TRBD1 or TRBD2 (6 bases each). The length of the CDR3 is 13 residues. Germline V lookup: CDR1 MNHNY, CDR2 SVGAGI (reference sequence). V was shortened by 10 bases and J by 1 base, with 14 bases between the two germline ends. The CDR3 coding sequence is TGTGCCACGCTGGAGGGGGGATCCTACGAGCAGTACTTC. Encoded protein: CATLEGGSYEQYF.

This chain links TRBV30 with TRBJ1-2; weak D call: TRBD1 (6 bases). The CDR3 covers 17 residues. Germline V gene data show CDR1 as GTSNPN and CDR2 as SVGIG (reference sequence). Trimming took off 0 bases at V and 4 bases at J, with 21 bases between the two ends. The CDR3 region has the DNA TGTGCCTGGAGTGTACCCCCCACGGGGACATTTCCCTATGGCTACACCTTC. The encoded protein is CAWSVPPTGTFPYGYTF. Full variable domain (remainder filled in from reference TRBV30 and TRBJ1-2): SQTIHQWPATLVQPVGSPLSLECTVEGTSNPNLYWYRQAAGRGLQLLFYSVGIGQISSEVPQNLSASRPQDRQFILSSKKLLLSDSGFYLCAWSVPPTGTFPYGYTFGSGTRLTVV.

The chain joins TRBV28 to TRBJ2-7; 8 bases are shared with TRBD1. Germline-derived CDR1 and CDR2 are MDHEN and SYDVKM. This CDR3 has 14 residues. The V and J ends lost 6 bases and 2 bases, in that order; junction bases with no gene match: 6. This CDR3 is CASSYRDRTYEQYF. For the CDR3, the DNA is TGTGCCAGCAGCTACCGGGACAGGACCTACGAGCAGTACTTC. The whole variable domain, remainder taken from reference TRBV28 and TRBJ2-7, is DVKVTQSSRYLVKRTGEKVFLECVQDMDHENMFWYRQDPGLGLRLIYFSYDVKMKEKGDIPEGYSVSREKKERFSLILESASTNQTSMYLCASSYRDRTYEQYFGPGTRLTVT.

The chain combines TRBV6-5 with TRBJ2-7; D uncertain. In germline, CDR1 is MNHEY, CDR2 SVGAGI. This CDR3 region has 15 residues. The V gene lost 6 bases and the J gene lost 3 bases, with 18 bases spanning the gap. This CDR3 reads CASSPHFSRHYEQYF. The DNA of the CDR3 is TGTGCCAGCAGCCCCCATTTTTCAAGGCACTACGAGCAGTACTTC.

This CDR3 reads CASSLAGTAGNTIYF. CDR3 DNA sequence: TGTGCCAGCAGCTTGGCCGGGACAGCTGGAAACACCATATATTTT. The J gene is TRBJ1-3, the V gene TRBV5-4; TRBD1 agrees at 7 bases. With 0 bases clipped from V and 2 bases from J, the junction kept 2 bases outside the gene matches. This CDR3 is built from 15 residues. Germline CDR1 is SGHNT and CDR2 is YYREEE (reference sequence). Using reference TRBV5-4 and TRBJ1-3 for the parts outside the CDR3, the full variable domain is ETGVTQSPTHLIKTRGQQVTLRCSSQSGHNTVSWYQQALGQGPQFIFQYYREEENGRGNFPPRFSGLQFPNYSSELNVNALELDDSALYLCASSLAGTAGNTIYFGEGSWLTVV.

This clone was found once. The V call is TRBV7-9, the J call TRBJ1-5, with D perhaps TRBD1 (6 bases). Trimming shortened V by 5 bases and J by 3 bases, and 11 bases separated the two germline ends. Per the germline V gene, CDR1 is SEHNR and CDR2 is FQNEAQ (reference sequence). This CDR3 contains 14 residues. The CDR3 spells CASSLQGYNQPQHF. The CDR3 nucleotides read TGTGCCAGCAGCCTACAGGGTTACAATCAGCCCCAGCATTTT.

This rearrangement joins TRBV15 to TRBJ1-2; tentatively, D is TRBD1 (5 bases). The germline V and J ends were trimmed by 0 bases and 4 bases, with 12 bases remaining between them. In germline, CDR1 is LNHNV, CDR2 YYDKDF (reference sequence). This CDR3 comprises 15 residues. The CDR3 region has the DNA TGTGCCACCAGCAGAGACCACGGGGCTCCCTATGGCTACACCTTC. This translates into CATSRDHGAPYGYTF.

The chain carries TRBV28 and TRBJ1-5; tentatively, D is TRBD1 (6 bases). Trimming shortened V by 6 bases and J by 4 bases, and 13 bases separated the two germline ends. This CDR3 is 14 amino acids long. Germline-derived CDR1 and CDR2 are MDHEN and SYDVKM. The CDR3, as DNA: TGTGCCAGCAGCGCTGACAGGACTAATCAGCCCCAGCATTTT. Translating it yields CASSADRTNQPQHF.

The chain uses TRBV7-2 and TRBJ2-3; weak D call: TRBD2 (7 bases). CDR3 size: 15 residues. V lost 3 bases, J lost 2 bases, and 12 bases lay in between. CDR1 is SGHTA, CDR2 FQGNSA, per germline. As DNA, the CDR3 is TGTGCCAGCAGCTTGGGCGGGGGCCTCACAGATACGCAGTATTTT. Translated, it gives CASSLGGGLTDTQYF.

The rearrangement uses TRBV7-2 and TRBJ1-2; D call uncertain. The CDR3 contains 14 residues. Trimming cost V 4 bases and J 8 bases, with 17 bases left between them. Germline V gives CDR1 SGHTA, CDR2 FQGNSA. CDR3 DNA sequence: TGTGCCAGCAGCTCCGGACGGCTATCGAGAGGCTACACCTTC. This sequence encodes CASSSGRLSRGYTF.

This chain links TRBV10-3 with TRBJ2-2, with 8 bases identical to TRBD1. After removal of 2 bases from V and 3 bases from J, the junction contained 2 bases not matched to a gene. Germline-derived CDR1 and CDR2 are ENHRY and SYGVKD. The CDR3 totals 15 residues. The CDR3 loop reads CAISEMTGDTGELFF. For the CDR3, the DNA is TGTGCCATCAGTGAGATGACAGGGGACACCGGGGAGCTGTTTTTT.

The chain joins TRBV14 to TRBJ2-7, with D possibly TRBD1 on 6 matching bases. This CDR3 contains 14 residues. Germline V CDR1 and CDR2: SGHDN, FVKESK. The ends were cut back, 0 bases at V and 7 bases at J, with 13 bases in the middle. The CDR3 sequence is CASSQDLGRGEQYF. The DNA for the CDR3 is TGTGCCAGCAGCCAAGACTTGGGAAGGGGGGAGCAGTACTTC.

V and J are TRBV6-1 and TRBJ2-3; 10 positions match TRBD2. Germline CDR1 is MNHNS and CDR2 is SASEGT. The CDR3 extends over 15 amino acids. V lost 4 bases and J lost 3; bases outside the gene matches: 4. CDR3 in amino acids: CASSAWTSGTDTQYF. The CDR3 DNA sequence: TGTGCCAGCAGTGCCTGGACTAGCGGAACAGATACGCAGTATTTT.

In this sample, this clone is medium-sized (0.01 to 0.1%). Distinct nucleotide sequences in the sample also encode this CDR3. J is TRBJ1-5 and V is TRBV28; D gene uncertain. V was pared by 6 bases and J by 9 bases, with 12 bases between. CDR3 length: 12 residues. Germline V gene sequence: CDR1 MDHEN, CDR2 SYDVKM. CDR3 bases: TGTGCCAGCAGCCCCCCGAGAGGGCCCCAGCATTTT. This translates into CASSPPRGPQHF.

The chain recombines TRBV6-5 with TRBJ2-1, with D possibly matching TRBD2 (6 bases). V shed 6 bases and J shed 7 bases, with 19 bases lying between them. Germline values: CDR1 MNHEY, CDR2 SVGAGI. The CDR3 loop spans 15 amino acids. Here the CDR3 reads CASSFRLDGWNEQFF. Written as DNA, the CDR3 is TGTGCCAGCAGCTTTAGACTAGATGGGTGGAATGAGCAGTTCTTC.

The chain uses TRBV6-1 and TRBJ2-7; TRBD2 aligns across 9 bases. The junction had 9 bases not matched to a gene; V was cut back by 3 bases and J by 6 bases. The CDR3 contains 15 residues. Germline lookup yields CDR1 MNHNS and CDR2 SASEGT. This CDR3 is CASSDGGLARGEQYF. CDR3 DNA sequence: TGTGCCAGCAGTGACGGGGGACTAGCTAGGGGCGAGCAGTACTTC.

V usage is TRBV7-9 and J usage is TRBJ2-7; 8 positions match TRBD2. Trimming cost V 3 bases and J 3 bases; bases outside gene matches: 7. This CDR3 is 15 amino acids long. In germline, CDR1 is SEHNR, CDR2 FQNEAQ (reference sequence). CDR3 sequence reads: CASSFSSGSRYEQYF. The CDR3 DNA reads TGTGCCAGCAGCTTTTCCAGCGGGAGCCGCTACGAGCAGTACTTC. The full variable domain, rest sourced from reference TRBV7-9 and TRBJ2-7, is DTGVSQNPRHKITKRGQNVTFRCDPISEHNRLYWYRQTLGQGPEFLTYFQNEAQLEKSRLLSDRFSAERPKGSFSTLEIQRTEQGDSAMYLCASSFSSGSRYEQYFGPGTRLTVT.

J is TRBJ2-2 and V is TRBV10-3, with D perhaps TRBD2 (5 bases). V gave up 2 bases and J gave up 4 bases, with 11 bases separating them. The CDR3 runs to 15 residues. Germline assignment: CDR1 ENHRY and CDR2 SYGVKD. CDR3 loop: CAISERGSPTGELFF. The CDR3 nucleotides are TGTGCCATCAGTGAGAGAGGGTCCCCCACCGGGGAGCTGTTTTTT.

The chain carries TRBV2 and TRBJ2-2; possible D gene TRBD1, 6 bases. Germline assignment: CDR1 SNHLY and CDR2 FYNNEI. There are 15 residues in the CDR3. V shed 4 bases and J shed 1 base, with 10 bases lying between them. The CDR3 nucleotides are TGTGCCAGCAGTGGAGCGACAGGGAACACCGGGGAGCTGTTTTTT. Translated, it gives CASSGATGNTGELFF.

This rearrangement joins TRBV2 to TRBJ1-6, with D perhaps matching TRBD1 (6 bases). The CDR3 consists of 13 residues. V gave up 10 bases and J gave up 10 bases, with 17 bases separating them. Germline loops: CDR1 SNHLY, CDR2 FYNNEI. CDR3 bases: TGTGCCACCAGGGGCCTCCTCGGGTCACCCCTCCACTTT. Its protein product is CATRGLLGSPLHF.